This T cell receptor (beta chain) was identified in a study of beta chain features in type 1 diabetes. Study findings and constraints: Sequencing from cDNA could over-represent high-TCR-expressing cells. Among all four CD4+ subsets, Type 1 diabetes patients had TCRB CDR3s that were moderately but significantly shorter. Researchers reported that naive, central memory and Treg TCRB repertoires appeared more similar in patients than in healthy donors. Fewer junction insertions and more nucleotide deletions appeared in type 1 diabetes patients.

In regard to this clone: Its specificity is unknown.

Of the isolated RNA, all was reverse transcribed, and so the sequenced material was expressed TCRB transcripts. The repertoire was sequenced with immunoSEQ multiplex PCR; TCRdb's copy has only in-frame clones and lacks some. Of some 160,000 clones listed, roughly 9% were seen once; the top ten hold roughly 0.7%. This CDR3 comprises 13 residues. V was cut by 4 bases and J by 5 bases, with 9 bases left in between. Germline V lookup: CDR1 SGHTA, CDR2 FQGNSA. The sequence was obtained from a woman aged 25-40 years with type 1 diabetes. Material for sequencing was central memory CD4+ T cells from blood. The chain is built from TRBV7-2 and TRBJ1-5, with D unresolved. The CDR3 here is CASSSNIYQPQHF. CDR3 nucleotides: TGTGCCAGCAGCTCCAACATTTATCAGCCCCAGCATTTT.